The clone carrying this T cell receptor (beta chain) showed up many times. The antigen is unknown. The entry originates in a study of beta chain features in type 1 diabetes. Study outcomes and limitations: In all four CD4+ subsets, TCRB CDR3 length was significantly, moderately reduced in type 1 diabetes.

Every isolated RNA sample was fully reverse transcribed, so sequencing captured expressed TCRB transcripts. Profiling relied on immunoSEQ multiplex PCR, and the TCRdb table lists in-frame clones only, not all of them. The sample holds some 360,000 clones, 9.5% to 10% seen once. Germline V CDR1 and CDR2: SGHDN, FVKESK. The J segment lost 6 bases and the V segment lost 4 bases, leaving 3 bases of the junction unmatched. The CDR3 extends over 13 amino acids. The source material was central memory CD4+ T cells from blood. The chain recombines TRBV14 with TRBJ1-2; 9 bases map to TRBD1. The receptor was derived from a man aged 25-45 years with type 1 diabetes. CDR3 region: CASSPRTGDGYTF. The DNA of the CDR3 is TGTGCCAGCAGCCCACGGACAGGGGATGGCTACACCTTC.